What follows are 15 T cell receptor beta chains derived from one specimen sequenced in a study of technical replicates of blood from several donors. Sequenced by immunoSEQ multiplex PCR; TCRdb stores in-frame clones only, minus some. This sample has 60,000 to 90,000 clones, with around 95% found just once. Sequencing used T cells isolated from PBMCs. These receptors came from a human donor in good health.

J is TRBJ2-1 and V is TRBV12-5; the match to TRBD2 covers 7 bases. Looked up from germline, CDR1 is LGHNT and CDR2 is FRNRAP. The ends lost 4 bases at V and 6 bases at J; junction bases unmatched: 3. The CDR3 has 13 amino acids. The chain's CDR3 is CASGWGGSNEQFF. In DNA form, the CDR3 reads TGTGCTAGTGGTTGGGGCGGGAGCAATGAGCAGTTCTTC.

This chain uses TRBV6-1 with TRBJ1-2, with TRBD1 matching 11 bases. Germline CDR1 and CDR2: MNHNS and SASEGT. V was pared by 0 bases and J by 2 bases, with 2 bases of the junction left unmatched. The CDR3 is 16 amino acids. For the CDR3, the DNA is TGTGCCAGCAGTGAAGCGGGGACAGGGGGAAACTATGGCTACACCTTC. This sequence encodes CASSEAGTGGNYGYTF.

The V gene is TRBV30, the J gene TRBJ2-1; D perhaps matches TRBD2 (6 bases). V was cut by 5 bases and J by 2 bases, with 13 bases left in between. Germline V gives CDR1 GTSNPN, CDR2 SVGIG (reference sequence). The CDR3 runs 14 residues. CDR3 sequence: CAWGLGSTYNEQFF. For the CDR3, the DNA is TGTGCCTGGGGGCTCGGGAGTACCTACAATGAGCAGTTCTTC.

The chain combines TRBV25-1 with TRBJ1-2; D is unresolved. CDR1 MGHDK and CDR2 SYGVNS come from the germline V gene. Trimming took 2 bases from V and 6 from J, leaving 10 bases between them. The CDR3 runs to 13 residues. CDR3 amino acids: CASSEGGQHGYTF. The CDR3 coding sequence is TGTGCCAGCAGTGAAGGAGGGCAACATGGCTACACCTTC.

This clone was found once. The rearrangement joins TRBV30 to TRBJ1-1; no clear D. CDR3 length: 12 amino acids. Germline CDR1 is GTSNPN and CDR2 is SVGIG (reference sequence). V was pared by 1 base and J by 6 bases, with 9 bases between. CDR3 amino acids: CAWSDRSAEAFF. The CDR3 nucleotides read TGTGCCTGGAGTGACCGCTCGGCTGAAGCTTTCTTT.

This clone was picked up one time. The rearrangement links TRBV27 to TRBJ2-1; TRBD2 might be the D (5 bases). Germline V CDR1 and CDR2: MNHEY, SMNVEV (reference sequence). This CDR3 is 16 amino acids long. The V and J ends lost 5 bases and 6 bases respectively, with 20 bases between them. CDR3 DNA: TGTGCCAGCAGTGGCCTTGGACTGGCCCATATCAATGAGCAGTTCTTC. It encodes CASSGLGLAHINEQFF.

The chain uses TRBV28 and TRBJ2-1, with TRBD1 identical over 7 bases. The length of the CDR3 is 15 residues. CDR1 is MDHEN and CDR2 is SYDVKM in the germline V gene. Trimming removed 4 bases from V and 3 bases from J; junction bases left unmatched: 6. The CDR3 nucleotides are TGTGCCAGCAGTTCGGGACAGCCTGGCTACAATGAGCAGTTCTTC. It yields the protein CASSSGQPGYNEQFF.

This clone showed up just once. The V call is TRBV9, the J call TRBJ2-2; 7 bases are a match to TRBD1. The junction had 9 bases not matched to a gene; V was cut back by 2 bases and J by 5 bases. The CDR3 consists of 16 residues. Germline V gene data show CDR1 as SGDLS and CDR2 as YYNGEE. The CDR3 reads CASSVGPGQITGELFF. Here the CDR3 DNA reads TGTGCCAGCAGCGTCGGCCCGGGACAGATTACCGGGGAGCTGTTTTTT.

J is TRBJ2-5 and V is TRBV7-8; 10 bases are a match to TRBD2. The CDR3 extends over 14 amino acids. Trimming took 9 bases from V and 3 from J; bases not matched to a gene: 7. Germline-derived CDR1 and CDR2 are SGHVS and FQNEAQ. The DNA of the CDR3 is TGTGCCAGTATGCTAGCGGGGGAGGAAGAGACCCAGTACTTC. Encoded protein: CASMLAGEEETQYF.

This chain uses TRBV2 with TRBJ2-5; 11 nucleotides match TRBD2. The germline V gene encodes CDR1 SNHLY and CDR2 FYNNEI. This CDR3 is built from 14 residues. Germline trimming cut 8 bases from V and 4 bases from J; bases unmatched to any gene: 6. CDR3 sequence: CASLSGRGLETQYF. CDR3 nucleotide sequence: TGTGCCAGCCTTAGCGGGAGGGGACTAGAGACCCAGTACTTC.

V gene TRBV6-6 combines with J gene TRBJ1-2; no clear D gene. Trimming took 2 bases from V and 5 from J, leaving 9 bases between them. From germline, CDR1 is MNHNY and CDR2 SVGAGI (reference sequence). The CDR3 is 13 amino acids. CDR3 sequence: CASSYDRSYGYTF. The DNA of the CDR3 is TGTGCCAGCAGTTACGATAGAAGTTATGGCTACACCTTC.

V usage is TRBV6-5 and J usage is TRBJ2-7, with a possible D match to TRBD2 (5 bases). This CDR3 spans 15 amino acids. V lost 4 bases and J 4 bases, leaving 17 bases between the germline ends. Germline CDR1 MNHEY, CDR2 SVGAGI. CDR3 sequence reads: CASSSKPTDLYEQYF. The CDR3 DNA follows: TGTGCCAGCAGTTCCAAACCCACGGACTTGTACGAGCAGTACTTC.

The chain employs TRBV19 and TRBJ2-6; D perhaps matches TRBD2 (5 bases). This CDR3 has 16 amino acids. Trimming left V 3 bases short and J 0 bases short, with 9 bases between. From germline, CDR1 is LNHDA and CDR2 SQIVND (reference sequence). CDR3: CASSMRENSGANVLTF. In DNA form, the CDR3 reads TGTGCCAGTAGTATGAGGGAGAACTCTGGGGCCAACGTCCTGACTTTC.

The chain joins TRBV29-1 to TRBJ2-1; TRBD1 matches 9 bases. The ends lost 3 bases at V and 4 bases at J; junction bases unmatched: 4. Germline V CDR1 and CDR2: SQVTM, ANQGSEA. The CDR3 length is 14 residues. CDR3 region: CSVDRGQGYNEQFF. The DNA for the CDR3 is TGCAGCGTTGATAGGGGACAGGGTTACAATGAGCAGTTCTTC.

This sequence joins TRBV11-2 and TRBJ2-7, with D tentatively TRBD2 (6 bases). CDR1 and CDR2 (germline): SGHAT, FQNNGV. Trimming stripped 0 bases from V and 6 bases from J, with 12 bases between. The CDR3 is 14 residues long. CDR3 in DNA: TGTGCCAGCAGCTTAGAGCGGGACGTGGGCGAGCAGTACTTC. Encoded protein: CASSLERDVGEQYF.